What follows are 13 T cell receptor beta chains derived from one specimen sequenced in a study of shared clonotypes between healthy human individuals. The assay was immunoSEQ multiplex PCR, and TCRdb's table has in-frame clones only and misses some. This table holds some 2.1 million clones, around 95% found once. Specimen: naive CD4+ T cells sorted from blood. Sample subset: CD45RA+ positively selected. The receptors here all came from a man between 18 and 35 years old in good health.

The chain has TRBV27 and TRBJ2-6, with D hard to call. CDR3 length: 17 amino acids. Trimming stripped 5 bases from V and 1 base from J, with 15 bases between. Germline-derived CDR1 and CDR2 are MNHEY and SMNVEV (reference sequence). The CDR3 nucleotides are TGTGCCAGCAGTCCCCGGGTTCCTGGATCTGGGGCCAACGTCCTGACTTTC. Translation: CASSPRVPGSGANVLTF.

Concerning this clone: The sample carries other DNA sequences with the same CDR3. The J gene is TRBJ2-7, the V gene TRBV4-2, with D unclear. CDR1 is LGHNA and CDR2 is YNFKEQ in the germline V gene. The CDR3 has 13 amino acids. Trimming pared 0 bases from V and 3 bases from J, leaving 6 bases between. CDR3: CASSQEVGYEQYF. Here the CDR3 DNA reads TGTGCCAGCAGCCAAGAGGTCGGCTACGAGCAGTACTTC.

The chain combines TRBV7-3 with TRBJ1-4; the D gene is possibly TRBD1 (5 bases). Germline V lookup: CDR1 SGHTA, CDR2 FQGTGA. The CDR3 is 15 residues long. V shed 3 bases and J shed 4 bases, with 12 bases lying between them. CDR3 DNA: TGTGCCAGCAGCTTCGGCGGGGACCTTAATGAAAAACTGTTTTTT. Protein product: CASSFGGDLNEKLFF.

This CDR3 is CASSVGQGKETQYF. The CDR3 DNA follows: TGTGCCAGCAGCGTGGGACAGGGAAAAGAGACCCAGTACTTC. The chain combines TRBV9 with TRBJ2-5; 9 bases match TRBD1. V was clipped by 2 bases and J by 3 bases; unmatched bases: 2. CDR1 and CDR2 (germline): SGDLS, YYNGEE. The CDR3 loop spans 14 amino acids.

The DNA of the CDR3 is TGTGCCTGGAGTGTAACCAGGGGCAATTCACCCCTCCACTTT. The encoded protein is CAWSVTRGNSPLHF. The chain carries TRBV30 and TRBJ1-6, with D possibly matching TRBD1 (6 bases). The V end lost 0 bases, the J end lost 7 bases, and 10 bases lay between the germline ends. The CDR3 runs to 14 residues. CDR1 GTSNPN and CDR2 SVGIG come from the germline V gene (reference sequence).

CDR3 coding DNA: TGCGCCAGCAGCTTGGTGATAGCGGGGGGCGATACGCAGTATTTT. Translation: CASSLVIAGGDTQYF. The chain carries TRBV5-1 and TRBJ2-3; 10 bases are a match to TRBD2. The V gene end was trimmed by 0 bases and the J gene end by 6 bases; junction bases not matched to a gene: 4. Germline-derived CDR1 and CDR2 are SGHRS and YFSETQ. The CDR3 sequence is 15 residues long.

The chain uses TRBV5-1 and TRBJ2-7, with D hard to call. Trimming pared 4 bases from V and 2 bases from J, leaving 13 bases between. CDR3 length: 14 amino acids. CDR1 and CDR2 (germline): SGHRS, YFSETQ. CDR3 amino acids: CASSPAAGPYEQYF. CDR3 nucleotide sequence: TGCGCCAGCAGCCCTGCAGCCGGGCCCTACGAGCAGTACTTC.

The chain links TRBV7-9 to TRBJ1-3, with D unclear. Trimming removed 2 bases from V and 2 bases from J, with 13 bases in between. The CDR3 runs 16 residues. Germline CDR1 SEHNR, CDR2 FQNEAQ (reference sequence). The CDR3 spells CASSLYRGSAGNTIYF. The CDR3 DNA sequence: TGTGCCAGCAGCTTATATCGGGGTTCGGCTGGAAACACCATATATTTT. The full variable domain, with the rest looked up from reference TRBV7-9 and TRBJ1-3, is DTGVSQNPRHKITKRGQNVTFRCDPISEHNRLYWYRQTLGQGPEFLTYFQNEAQLEKSRLLSDRFSAERPKGSFSTLEIQRTEQGDSAMYLCASSLYRGSAGNTIYFGEGSWLTVV.

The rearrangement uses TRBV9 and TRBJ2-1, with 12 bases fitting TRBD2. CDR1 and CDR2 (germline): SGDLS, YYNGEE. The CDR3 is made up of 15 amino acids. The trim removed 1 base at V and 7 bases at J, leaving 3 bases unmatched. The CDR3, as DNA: TGTGCCAGCAGCGTACTCGGGACTAGCGGGAATGAGCAGTTCTTC. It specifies CASSVLGTSGNEQFF.

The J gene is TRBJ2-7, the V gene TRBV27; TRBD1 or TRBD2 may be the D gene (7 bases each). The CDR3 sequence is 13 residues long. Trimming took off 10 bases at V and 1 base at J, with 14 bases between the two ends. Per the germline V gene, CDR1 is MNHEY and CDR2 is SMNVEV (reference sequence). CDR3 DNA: TGTGCCACCAGGGGGGGAGGGTCCTACGAGCAGTACTTC. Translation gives CATRGGGSYEQYF.

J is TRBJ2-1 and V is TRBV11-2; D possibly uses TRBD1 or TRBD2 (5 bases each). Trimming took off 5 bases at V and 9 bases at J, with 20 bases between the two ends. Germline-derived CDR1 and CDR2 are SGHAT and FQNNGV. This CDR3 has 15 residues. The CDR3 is CASSDAGTVNTEQFF. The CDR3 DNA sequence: TGTGCCAGCAGCGATGCCGGGACGGTGAACACTGAGCAGTTCTTC.

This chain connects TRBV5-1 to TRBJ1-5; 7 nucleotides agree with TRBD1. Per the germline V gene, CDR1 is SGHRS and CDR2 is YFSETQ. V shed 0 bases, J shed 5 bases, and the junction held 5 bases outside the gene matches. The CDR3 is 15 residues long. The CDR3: CASSLAGQEDQPQHF. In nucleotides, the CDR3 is TGCGCCAGCAGCTTGGCCGGACAGGAGGATCAGCCCCAGCATTTT.

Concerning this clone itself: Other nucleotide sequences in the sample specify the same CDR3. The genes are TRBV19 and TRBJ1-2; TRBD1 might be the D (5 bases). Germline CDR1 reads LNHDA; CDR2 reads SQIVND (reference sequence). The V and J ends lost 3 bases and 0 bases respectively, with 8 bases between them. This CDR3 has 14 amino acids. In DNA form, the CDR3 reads TGTGCCAGTAGTATCGGGGGGACTAACTATGGCTACACCTTC. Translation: CASSIGGTNYGYTF.